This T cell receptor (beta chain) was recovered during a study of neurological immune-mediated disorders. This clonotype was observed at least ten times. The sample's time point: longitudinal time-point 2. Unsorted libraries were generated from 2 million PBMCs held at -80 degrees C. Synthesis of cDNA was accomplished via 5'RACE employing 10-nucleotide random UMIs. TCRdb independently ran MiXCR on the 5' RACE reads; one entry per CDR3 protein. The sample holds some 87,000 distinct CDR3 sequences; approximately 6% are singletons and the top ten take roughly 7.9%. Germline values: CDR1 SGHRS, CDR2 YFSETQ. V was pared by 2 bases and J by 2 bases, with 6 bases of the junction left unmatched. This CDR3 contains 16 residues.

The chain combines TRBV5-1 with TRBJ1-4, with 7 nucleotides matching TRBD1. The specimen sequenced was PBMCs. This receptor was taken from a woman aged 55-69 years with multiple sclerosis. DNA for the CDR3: TGCGCCAGCAGCTTCTCAGGGGGGGGTACTAATGAAAAACTGTTTTTT. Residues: CASSFSGGGTNEKLFF.